The sequence of this T cell receptor (beta chain) was determined in a study of identical twins. TCRdb re-analysed the 5' RACE reads in MiXCR, keeping a single row per CDR3 protein. The sample lists under 350,000 distinct CDR3 sequences, roughly 9% occurring once. The same sample was also studied in work on yellow fever vaccine responses in identical twins. As that study records: It has been reported that, in twins, the vaccine T cell response seemed partly convergent and partly personalized.

Sequenced sample: CD8+ T cells sorted from blood. The clonotype comes from a woman between 18 and 29 years old in good health.

CDR3 sequence: CASSLEGLLLEKLFF. CDR3 coding DNA: TGTGCCAGCAGTTTGGAAGGACTACTTCTTGAAAAACTGTTTTTT. This rearrangement joins TRBV28 to TRBJ1-4; D is uncertain. V dropped 3 bases and J dropped 7 bases, with 15 bases sitting between them. The CDR3 runs to 15 residues. The germline V gene has CDR1 MDHEN and CDR2 SYDVKM.